A single T cell receptor (beta chain) is shown here with its context. The data derive from a study of T cell changes during pregnancy in multiple sclerosis. Trimming removed 4 bases from V and 1 base from J; junction bases left unmatched: 8. This CDR3 is 16 amino acids long. CDR1 and CDR2 (germline): LNHNV, YYDKDF (reference sequence). Some clones are missing from TCRdb's copy, which holds only in-frame ones; the method was immunoSEQ multiplex PCR. The sample shows tens of thousands of clones, roughly 89% of them seen only once. This TCR was sampled from a female donor with multiple sclerosis, enrolled in a pregnancy study. The source material was peripheral blood, sampled in the second trimester of pregnancy. The J gene is TRBJ2-5, the V gene TRBV15, with 8 bases aligning to TRBD2. CDR3 DNA sequence: TGTGCCACCAGCATCGGGGTAGCGGGGTCCCAAGAGACCCAGTACTTC. Protein product: CATSIGVAGSQETQYF.